The T cell receptor beta chain described here comes from a study of vaccination and CD4 T cells after COVID-19. About the research overall: Nasal swab PCR showed SARS-CoV-2 in convalescent patients, several with mild and one with severe disease. Two Hispanic individuals were among six male and four female convalescent patients.

The germline gives CDR1 DFQATT, CDR2 SNEGSKA (reference sequence). The CDR3 is 15 amino acids. V shed 3 bases and J shed 0 bases, with 12 bases lying between them. Cultured CD4+ T cell DNA underwent sequencing with the Oncomine TCR Beta short-read assay. From the PCR reads, TCRdb called clonotypes with MiXCR, one entry per CDR3 protein. The sample lists 9,500 to 15,000 distinct CDR3 sequences; 55% to 65% were seen once. In regard to this clonotype: What it recognizes is unknown.

Documented treatment: approximately nine-day PBMC culture with coronavirus spike peptide pools or control peptides (ViraFEST assay). ViraFEST used peptide pools to expand antigen-specific T cells, then sequenced TCRs. The receptor was isolated from a human donor who had recovered from COVID-19. Input material: CD4+ T cells from blood, cultured in vitro. The chain links TRBV20-1 to TRBJ2-1; possibly TRBD2 for D (5 bases). CDR3: CSASVGLTSYNEQFF. The DNA for the CDR3 is TGCAGTGCTAGCGTCGGACTTACCTCCTACAATGAGCAGTTCTTC.